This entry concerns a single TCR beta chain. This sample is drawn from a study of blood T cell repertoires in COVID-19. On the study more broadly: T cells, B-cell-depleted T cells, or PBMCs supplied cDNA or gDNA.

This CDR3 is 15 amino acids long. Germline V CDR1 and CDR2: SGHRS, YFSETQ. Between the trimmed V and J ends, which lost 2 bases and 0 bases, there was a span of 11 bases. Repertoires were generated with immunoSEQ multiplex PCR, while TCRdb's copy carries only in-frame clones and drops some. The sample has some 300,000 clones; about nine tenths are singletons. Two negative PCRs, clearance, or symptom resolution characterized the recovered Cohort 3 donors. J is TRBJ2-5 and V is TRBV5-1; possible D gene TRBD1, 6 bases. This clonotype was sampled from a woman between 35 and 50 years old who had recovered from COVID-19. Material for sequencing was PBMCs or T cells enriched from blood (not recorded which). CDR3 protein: CASSFSGTNQETQYF. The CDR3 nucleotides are TGCGCCAGCAGCTTTTCCGGGACAAACCAAGAGACCCAGTACTTC.